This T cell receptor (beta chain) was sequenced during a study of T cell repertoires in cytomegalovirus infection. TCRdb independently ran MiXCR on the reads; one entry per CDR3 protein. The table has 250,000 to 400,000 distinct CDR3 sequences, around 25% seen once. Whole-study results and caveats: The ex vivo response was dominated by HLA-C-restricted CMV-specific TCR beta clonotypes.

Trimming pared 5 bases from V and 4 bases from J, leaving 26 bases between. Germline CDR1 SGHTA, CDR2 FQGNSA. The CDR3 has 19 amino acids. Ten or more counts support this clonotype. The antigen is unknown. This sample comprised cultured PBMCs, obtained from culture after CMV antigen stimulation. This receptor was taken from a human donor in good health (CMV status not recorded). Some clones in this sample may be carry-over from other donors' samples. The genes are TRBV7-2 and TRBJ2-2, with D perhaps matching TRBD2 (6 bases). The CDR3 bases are TGTGCCAGCAGCCGGTGGGGGGTCAGCCAGTCGGAGCTCACCGGGGAGCTGTTTTTT. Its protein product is CASSRWGVSQSELTGELFF.